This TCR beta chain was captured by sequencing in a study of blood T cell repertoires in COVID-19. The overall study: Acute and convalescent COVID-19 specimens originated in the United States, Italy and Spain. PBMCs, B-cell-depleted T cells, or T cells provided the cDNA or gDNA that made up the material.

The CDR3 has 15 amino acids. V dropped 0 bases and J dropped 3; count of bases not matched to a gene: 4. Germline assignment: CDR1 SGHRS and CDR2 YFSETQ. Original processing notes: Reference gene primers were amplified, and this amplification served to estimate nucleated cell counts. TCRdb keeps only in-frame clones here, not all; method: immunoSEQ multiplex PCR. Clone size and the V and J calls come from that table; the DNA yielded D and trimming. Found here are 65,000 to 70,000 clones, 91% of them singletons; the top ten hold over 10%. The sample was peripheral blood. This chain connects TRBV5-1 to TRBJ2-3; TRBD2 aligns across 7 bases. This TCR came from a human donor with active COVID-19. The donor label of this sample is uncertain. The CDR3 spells CASSLGGSRTDTQYF. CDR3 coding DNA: TGCGCCAGCAGCTTGGGCGGGAGTAGGACAGATACGCAGTATTTT. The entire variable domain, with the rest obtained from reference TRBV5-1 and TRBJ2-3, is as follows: KAGVTQTPRYLIKTRGQQVTLSCSPISGHRSVSWYQQTPGQGLQFLFEYFSETQRNKGNFPGRFSGRQFSNSRSEMNVSTLELGDSALYLCASSLGGSRTDTQYFGPGTRLTVL.